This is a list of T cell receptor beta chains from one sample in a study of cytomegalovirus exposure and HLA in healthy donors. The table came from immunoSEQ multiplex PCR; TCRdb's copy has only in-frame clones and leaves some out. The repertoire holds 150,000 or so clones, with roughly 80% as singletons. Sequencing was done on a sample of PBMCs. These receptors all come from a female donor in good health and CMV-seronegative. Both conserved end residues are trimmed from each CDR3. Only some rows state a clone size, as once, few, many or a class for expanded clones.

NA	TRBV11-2	ASSPRPPAGVGDTQY
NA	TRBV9	ASSRSGVEEYTEAF
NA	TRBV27	ASSLESGTSNEQF
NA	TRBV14	ASSQELAAGGTQY
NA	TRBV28	ASSSPSGRASTDTQY
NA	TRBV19	ASCDRQYQPQH
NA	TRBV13	ASSPTLAANTDTQY
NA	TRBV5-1	ASGGLAGATGELF
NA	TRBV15	ATSREQGNEKLF
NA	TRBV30	AWNRGEGVQETQY
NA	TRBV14	ASSGTSGSISSYEQY
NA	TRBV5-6	ASSHGTRETQY
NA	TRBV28	ASRGDRRGVRELF
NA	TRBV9	ASSVVSGQGGYT
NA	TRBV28	ASSSSLGTVNTEAF
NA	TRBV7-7	ASSLGQGTDTQY
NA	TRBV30	AWSVPGGYEQY
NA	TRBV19	ASSLGGTVQF
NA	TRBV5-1	ASSPGTASLPGTIY
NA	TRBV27	ASSLRGPMNEQF
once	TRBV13	ASGTGAYEQY
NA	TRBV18	ASSRTRAHQETQY
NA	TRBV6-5	ASSYSDRGRGYT
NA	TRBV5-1	ASSLGLYEQY
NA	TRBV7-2	ASSRGAGGYTEAF
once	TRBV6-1	ASSEMSGNQPQH
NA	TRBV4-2	ASSQKPLAGGDTGELF
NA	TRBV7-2	ASSPWSGGLTTEAF
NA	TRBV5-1	ASSPGGDTQY
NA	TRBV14	ASSQDLAGGYNEQF
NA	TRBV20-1	SARDHLEEY
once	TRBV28	ASSPYGGDQPQH
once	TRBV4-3	ASSLTTSGYSYEQY
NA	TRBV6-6	ASSYSGVDYGYT
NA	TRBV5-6	ASSLLNQPQH